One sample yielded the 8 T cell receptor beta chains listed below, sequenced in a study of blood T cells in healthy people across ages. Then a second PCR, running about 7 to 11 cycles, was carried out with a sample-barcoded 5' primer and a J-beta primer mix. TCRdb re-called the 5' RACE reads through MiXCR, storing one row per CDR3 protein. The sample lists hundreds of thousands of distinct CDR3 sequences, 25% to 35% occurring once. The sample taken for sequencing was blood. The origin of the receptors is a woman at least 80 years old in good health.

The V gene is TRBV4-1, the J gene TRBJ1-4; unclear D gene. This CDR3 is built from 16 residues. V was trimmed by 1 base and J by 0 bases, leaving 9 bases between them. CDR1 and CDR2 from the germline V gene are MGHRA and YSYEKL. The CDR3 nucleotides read TGCGCCAGCAGCCAAGGAACACTTGCAACTAATGAAAAACTGTTTTTT. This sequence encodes CASSQGTLATNEKLFF.

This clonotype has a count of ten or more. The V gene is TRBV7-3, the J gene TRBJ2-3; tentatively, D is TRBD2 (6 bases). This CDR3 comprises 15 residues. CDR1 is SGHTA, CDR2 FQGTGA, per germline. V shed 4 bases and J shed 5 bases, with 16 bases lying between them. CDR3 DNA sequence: TGTGCCAGCAGCTCTCCGGGACTGGGTGGAGATACGCAGTATTTT. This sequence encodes CASSSPGLGGDTQYF.

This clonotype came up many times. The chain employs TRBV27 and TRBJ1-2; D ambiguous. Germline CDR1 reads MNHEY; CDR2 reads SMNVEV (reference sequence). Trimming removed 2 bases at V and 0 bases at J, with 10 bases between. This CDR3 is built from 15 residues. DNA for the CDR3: TGTGCCAGCAGTTTAGGAGGCTCCCCTAACTATGGCTACACCTTC. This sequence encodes CASSLGGSPNYGYTF.

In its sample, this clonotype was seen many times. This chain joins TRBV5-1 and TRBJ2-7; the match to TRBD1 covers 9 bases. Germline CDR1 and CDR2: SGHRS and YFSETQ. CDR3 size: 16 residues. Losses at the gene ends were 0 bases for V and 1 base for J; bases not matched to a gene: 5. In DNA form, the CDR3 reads TGCGCCAGCAGCTTGGCCCCGACAGGGGGTTCCTACGAGCAGTACTTC. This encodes CASSLAPTGGSYEQYF.

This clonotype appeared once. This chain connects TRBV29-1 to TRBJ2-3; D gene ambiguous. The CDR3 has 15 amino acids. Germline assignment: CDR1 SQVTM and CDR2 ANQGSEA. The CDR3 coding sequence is TGCAGTGTGAAGGATACAGCCGATAGCACAGATACGCAGTATTTT. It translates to CSVKDTADSTDTQYF.

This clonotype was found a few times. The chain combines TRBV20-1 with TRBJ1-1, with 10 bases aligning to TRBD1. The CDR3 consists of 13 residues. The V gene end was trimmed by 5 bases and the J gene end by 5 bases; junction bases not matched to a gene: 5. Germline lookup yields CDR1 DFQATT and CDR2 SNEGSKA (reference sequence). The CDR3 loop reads CSAHPGQGTEAFF. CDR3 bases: TGCAGTGCTCACCCGGGACAGGGGACTGAAGCTTTCTTT.

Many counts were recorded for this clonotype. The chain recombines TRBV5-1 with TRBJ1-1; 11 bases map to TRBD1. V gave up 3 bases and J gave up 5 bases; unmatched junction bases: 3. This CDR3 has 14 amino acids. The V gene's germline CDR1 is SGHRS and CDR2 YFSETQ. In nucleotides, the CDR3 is TGCGCCAGCAGCTCCGGGACAGGGGGAACTGAAGCTTTCTTT. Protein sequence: CASSSGTGGTEAFF.

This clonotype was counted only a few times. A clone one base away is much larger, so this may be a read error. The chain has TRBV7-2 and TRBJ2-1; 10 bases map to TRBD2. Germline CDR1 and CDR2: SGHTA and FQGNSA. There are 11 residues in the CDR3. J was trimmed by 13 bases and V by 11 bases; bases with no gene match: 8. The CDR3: CAVAGGKTQFF. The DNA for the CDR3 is TGTGCCGTAGCGGGGGGAAAGACCCAGTTCTTC.